This T cell receptor (beta chain) emerged from a study of blood T cell repertoires in COVID-19. Across the study: Sample material is recorded as cDNA or gDNA derived from T cells, B-cell-depleted T cells, or PBMCs.

Authors' data handling: Estimation of nucleated cell counts was performed using reference gene primer amplification. The assay was immunoSEQ multiplex PCR, and TCRdb's table has in-frame clones only and misses some. That table furnishes V, J and clone size, whereas the DNA furnished D and trimming. Here the sample spans some 72,000 clones, around 80% being singletons. The V end was cut by 6 bases, the J end by 4 bases, with 12 bases between. Germline V gives CDR1 LNHDA, CDR2 SQIVND (reference sequence). This CDR3 comprises 14 residues. This clone has more than one count but fewer than ten. Patients of the Seattle cohort, enrolled during active infection, were followed longitudinally.

This sequence was found in a man in his forties or fifties with COVID-19, enrolled during active disease. The specimen was peripheral blood. This chain uses TRBV19 with TRBJ1-4, with D unclear. This CDR3 reads CASSTPSGNEKLFF. Written as DNA, the CDR3 is TGTGCCAGTAGCACCCCCTCCGGTAATGAAAAACTGTTTTTT.